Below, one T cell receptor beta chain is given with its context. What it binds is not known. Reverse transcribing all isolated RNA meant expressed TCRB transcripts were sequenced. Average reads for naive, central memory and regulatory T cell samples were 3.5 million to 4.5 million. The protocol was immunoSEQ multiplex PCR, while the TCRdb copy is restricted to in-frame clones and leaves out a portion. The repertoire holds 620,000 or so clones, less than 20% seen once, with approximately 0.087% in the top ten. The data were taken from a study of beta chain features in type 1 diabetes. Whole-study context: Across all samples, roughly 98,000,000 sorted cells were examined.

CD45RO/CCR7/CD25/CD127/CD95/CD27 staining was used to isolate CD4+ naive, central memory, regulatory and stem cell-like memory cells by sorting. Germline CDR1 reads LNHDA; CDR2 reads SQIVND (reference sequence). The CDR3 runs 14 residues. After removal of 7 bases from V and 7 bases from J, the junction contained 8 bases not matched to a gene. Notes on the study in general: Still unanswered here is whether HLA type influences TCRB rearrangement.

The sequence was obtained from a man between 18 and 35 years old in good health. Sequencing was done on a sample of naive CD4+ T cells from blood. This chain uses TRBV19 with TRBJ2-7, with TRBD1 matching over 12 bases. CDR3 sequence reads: CASKPGQGAPEQYF. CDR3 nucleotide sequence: TGTGCCAGTAAGCCGGGACAGGGGGCTCCGGAGCAGTACTTC.